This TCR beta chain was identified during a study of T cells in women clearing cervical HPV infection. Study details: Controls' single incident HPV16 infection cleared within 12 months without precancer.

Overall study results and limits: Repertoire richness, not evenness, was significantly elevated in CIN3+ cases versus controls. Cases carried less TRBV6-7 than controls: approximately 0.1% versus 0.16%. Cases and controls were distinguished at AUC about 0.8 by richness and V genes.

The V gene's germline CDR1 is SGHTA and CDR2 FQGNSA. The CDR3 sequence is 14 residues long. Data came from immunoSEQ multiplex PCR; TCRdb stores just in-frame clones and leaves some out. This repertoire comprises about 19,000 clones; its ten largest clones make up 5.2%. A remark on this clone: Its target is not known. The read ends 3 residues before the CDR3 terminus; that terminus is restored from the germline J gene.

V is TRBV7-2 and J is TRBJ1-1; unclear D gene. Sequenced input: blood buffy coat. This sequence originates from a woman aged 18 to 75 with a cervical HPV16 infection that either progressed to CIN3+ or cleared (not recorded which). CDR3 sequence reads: CASSIQSGEETAFF. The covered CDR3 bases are TGTGCCAGCAGCATCCAGAGCGGGGAAGAGACA.